This entry concerns a single T cell receptor beta chain. Its antigen is not identified. Each CDR3 protein is one row after TCRdb ran MiXCR on the multiplex PCR reads. Seen here are about 63,000 distinct CDR3 sequences, roughly 50% observed once, and the top ten hold roughly a fifth. The sample originates from a study of breast tumors, draining lymph nodes, adjacent tissues. Study observations and caveats: Tumor TCR diversity was below lymph nodes but above nontumor tissue. Compared with basal-like, luminal-like tumors shared significantly more repertoire with nontumor tissue.

The CDR3 is made up of 15 amino acids. Losses at the gene ends were 6 bases for V and 1 base for J; bases not matched to a gene: 4. This TCR came from a female donor with breast cancer. Some clones in this sample may be carry-over from other donors' samples. The genes are TRBV12-3 or TRBV12-4 and TRBJ2-2, with TRBD1 matching 8 bases. Specimen: breast tumor tissue. CDR3 in amino acids: CASSGQGGNTGELFF. CDR3 coding DNA: TGTGCCAGCAGCGGACAGGGAGGGAACACCGGGGAGCTGTTTTTT.